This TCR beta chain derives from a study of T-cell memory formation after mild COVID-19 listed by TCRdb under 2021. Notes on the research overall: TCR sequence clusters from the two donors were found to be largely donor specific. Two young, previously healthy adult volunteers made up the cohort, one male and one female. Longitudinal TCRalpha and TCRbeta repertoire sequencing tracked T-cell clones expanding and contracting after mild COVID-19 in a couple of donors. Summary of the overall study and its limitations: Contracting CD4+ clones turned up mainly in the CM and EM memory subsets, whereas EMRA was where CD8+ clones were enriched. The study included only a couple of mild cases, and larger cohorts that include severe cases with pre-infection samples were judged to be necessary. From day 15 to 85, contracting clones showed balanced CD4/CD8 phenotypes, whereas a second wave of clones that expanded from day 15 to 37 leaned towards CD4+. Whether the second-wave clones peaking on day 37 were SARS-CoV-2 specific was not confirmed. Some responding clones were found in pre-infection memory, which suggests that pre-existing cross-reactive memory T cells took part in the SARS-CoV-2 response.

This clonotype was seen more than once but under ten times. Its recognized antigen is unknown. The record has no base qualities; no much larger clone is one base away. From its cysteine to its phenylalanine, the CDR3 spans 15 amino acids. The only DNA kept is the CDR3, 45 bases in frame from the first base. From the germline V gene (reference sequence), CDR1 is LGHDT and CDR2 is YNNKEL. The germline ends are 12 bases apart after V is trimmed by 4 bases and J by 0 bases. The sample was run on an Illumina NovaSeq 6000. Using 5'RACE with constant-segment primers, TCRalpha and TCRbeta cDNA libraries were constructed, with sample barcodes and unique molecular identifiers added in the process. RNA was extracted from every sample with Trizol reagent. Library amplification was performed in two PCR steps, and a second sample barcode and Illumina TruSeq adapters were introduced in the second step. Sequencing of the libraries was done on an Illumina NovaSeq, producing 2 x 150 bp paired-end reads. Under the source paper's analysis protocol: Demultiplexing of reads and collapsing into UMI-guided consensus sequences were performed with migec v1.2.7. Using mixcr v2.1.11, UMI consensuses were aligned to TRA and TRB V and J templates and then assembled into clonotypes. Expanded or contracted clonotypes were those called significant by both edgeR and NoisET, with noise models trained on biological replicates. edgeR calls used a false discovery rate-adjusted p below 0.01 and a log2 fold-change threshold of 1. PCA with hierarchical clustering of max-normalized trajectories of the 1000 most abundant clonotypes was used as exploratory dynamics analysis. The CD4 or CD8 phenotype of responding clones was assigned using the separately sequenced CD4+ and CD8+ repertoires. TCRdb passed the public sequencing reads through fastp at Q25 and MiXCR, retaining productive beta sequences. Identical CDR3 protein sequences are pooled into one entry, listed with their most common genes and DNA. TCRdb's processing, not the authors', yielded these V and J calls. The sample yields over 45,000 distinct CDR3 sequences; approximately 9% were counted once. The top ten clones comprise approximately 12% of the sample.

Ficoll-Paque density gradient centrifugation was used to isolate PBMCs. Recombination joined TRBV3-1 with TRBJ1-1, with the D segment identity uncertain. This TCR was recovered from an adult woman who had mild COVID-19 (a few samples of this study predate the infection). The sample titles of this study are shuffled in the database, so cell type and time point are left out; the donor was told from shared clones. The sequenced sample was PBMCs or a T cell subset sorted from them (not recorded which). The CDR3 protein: CASSPTVAMNTEAFF. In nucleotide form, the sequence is TGTGCCAGCAGCCCTACAGTGGCTATGAACACTGAAGCTTTCTTT.